These 5 T cell receptor beta chains were all obtained from the same sample, sequenced in a study of blood T cell repertoires in COVID-19. Using immunoSEQ multiplex PCR, the repertoire was profiled, and TCRdb retains in-frame clones only, with some absent. The sample lists 300,000 or so clones; around 90% were seen once. Sequenced material: PBMCs or T cells enriched from blood (not recorded which). These receptors were collected from a woman in her thirties who had recovered from COVID-19.

The chain carries TRBV9 and TRBJ1-2, with TRBD1 matching over 7 bases. The germline CDR1 and CDR2 sequences are SGDLS and YYNGEE. This CDR3 contains 15 residues. V shed 2 bases, J shed 0 bases, and the junction held 4 bases outside the gene matches. CDR3 sequence reads: CASSVGTAANYGYTF. CDR3 sequence (DNA): TGTGCCAGCAGCGTGGGGACAGCAGCTAACTATGGCTACACCTTC.

V is TRBV28 and J is TRBJ1-6; the D is unclear. The germline V and J ends were trimmed by 3 bases and 7 bases, with 7 bases remaining between them. Germline CDR1 reads MDHEN; CDR2 reads SYDVKM. The CDR3 covers 13 residues. The CDR3 DNA sequence: TGTGCCAGCAGTTTGTCGCGGAATTCACCCCTCCACTTT. Its protein product is CASSLSRNSPLHF.

The chain joins TRBV7-9 to TRBJ1-1; no reliable D call. Germline CDR1 SEHNR, CDR2 FQNEAQ (reference sequence). This CDR3 region has 14 residues. The germline V and J ends were trimmed by 0 bases and 0 bases, with 5 bases remaining between them. CDR3 protein: CASSLAAVNTEAFF. CDR3 bases: TGTGCCAGCAGCTTAGCGGCGGTGAACACTGAAGCTTTCTTT.

The chain combines TRBV5-1 with TRBJ2-3, with TRBD1 matching over 9 bases. Germline V gene sequence: CDR1 SGHRS, CDR2 YFSETQ. This CDR3 has 14 amino acids. J gave up 11 bases and V 3 bases, and 10 bases lay outside the gene matches. CDR3 nucleotide sequence: TGCGCCAGCAGCTCGGGACAGGGAGTCAATAAGCAGTATTTT. This gives the protein CASSSGQGVNKQYF.

This clone was recorded only once. The rearrangement links TRBV10-3 to TRBJ2-3; TRBD1 might be the D (5 bases). Per germline, CDR1 ENHRY and CDR2 SYGVKD. The CDR3 consists of 14 residues. With 4 bases removed from V and 6 bases from J, the gap between germline ends came to 14 bases. CDR3 sequence (DNA): TGTGCCATCAGTGGGATACAGGCTTCGGATACGCAGTATTTT. Its translation is CAISGIQASDTQYF.